There are a few counts of the clone carrying this TCR beta chain. Its target is unknown. One entry per CDR3 protein, called by TCRdb with MiXCR from the 5' RACE reads. The sample shows 250,000 to 400,000 distinct CDR3 sequences, roughly 10% of them seen only once. This specimen belongs to a study of CD8 T cells in ankylosing spondylitis. Study conclusions and caveats: Within peripheral blood, clones linked to disease were CD8+ and relatively rare.

V lost 2 bases, J lost 7 bases, and 15 bases lay in between. Germline CDR1 is SGHRS and CDR2 is YFSETQ. The CDR3 is 15 amino acids. This clonotype was obtained from a female donor with ankylosing spondylitis or in good health (not recorded which). The sample was blood, either unsorted or a sorted T cell fraction (not recorded which). The V gene is TRBV5-1, the J gene TRBJ2-2, with a weak D call TRBD2 (6 bases). The CDR3 DNA reads as TGCGCCAGCAGCTTCGCGGGACTGGGGGACGGGGAGCTGTTTTTT. Encoded protein: CASSFAGLGDGELFF.